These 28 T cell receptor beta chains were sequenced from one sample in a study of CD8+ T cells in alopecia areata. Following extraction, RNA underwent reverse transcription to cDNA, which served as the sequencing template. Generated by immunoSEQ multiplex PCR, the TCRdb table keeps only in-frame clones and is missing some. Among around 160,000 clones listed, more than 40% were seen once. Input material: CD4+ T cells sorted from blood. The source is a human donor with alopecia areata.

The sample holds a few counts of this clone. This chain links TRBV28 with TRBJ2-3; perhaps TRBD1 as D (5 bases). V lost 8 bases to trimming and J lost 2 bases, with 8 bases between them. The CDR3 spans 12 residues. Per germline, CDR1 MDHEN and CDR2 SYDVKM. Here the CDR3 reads CASGALTDTQYF. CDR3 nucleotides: TGTGCCAGCGGGGCTCTCACAGATACGCAGTATTTT.

CDR3 in amino acids: CASSNPDRGLPYEQYF. In nucleotides, the CDR3 is TGTGCCAGCAGCAACCCGGACAGGGGCCTGCCCTACGAGCAGTACTTC. This chain connects TRBV21-1 to TRBJ2-7; the table's D call of TRBD1 was not tested on the DNA. TRBV21-1 is flagged as a pseudogene. The CDR3 runs to 16 residues.

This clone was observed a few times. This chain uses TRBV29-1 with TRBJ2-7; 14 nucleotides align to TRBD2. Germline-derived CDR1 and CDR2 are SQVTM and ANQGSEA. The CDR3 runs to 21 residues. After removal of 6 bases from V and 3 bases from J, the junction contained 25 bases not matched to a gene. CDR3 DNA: TGCAGCGTGTGTCTGAGTTACCGAACCGGGACTAGCGGGAGCTTGGTCTACGAGCAGTACTTC. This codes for CSVCLSYRTGTSGSLVYEQYF.

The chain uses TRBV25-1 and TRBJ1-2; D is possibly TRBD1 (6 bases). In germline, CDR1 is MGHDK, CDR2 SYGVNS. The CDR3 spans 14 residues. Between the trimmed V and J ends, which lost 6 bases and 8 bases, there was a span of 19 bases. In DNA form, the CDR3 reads TGTGCCAGCAGCGCTAACAGGGACGTAGGAGGCTACACCTTC. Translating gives CASSANRDVGGYTF.

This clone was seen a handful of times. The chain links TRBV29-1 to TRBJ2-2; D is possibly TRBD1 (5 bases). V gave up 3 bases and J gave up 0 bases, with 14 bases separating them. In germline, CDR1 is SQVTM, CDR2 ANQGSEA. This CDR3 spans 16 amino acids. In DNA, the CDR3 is TGCAGCGTTGAGAGTGCCAGGGCGGCGAACACCGGGGAGCTGTTTTTT. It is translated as CSVESARAANTGELFF.

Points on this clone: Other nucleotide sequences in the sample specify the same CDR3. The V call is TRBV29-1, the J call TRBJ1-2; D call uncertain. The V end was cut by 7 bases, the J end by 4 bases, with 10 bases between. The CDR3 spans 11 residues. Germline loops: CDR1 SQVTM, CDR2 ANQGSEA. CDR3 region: CSALGPYGYTF. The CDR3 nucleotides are TGCAGCGCCCTTGGGCCCTATGGCTACACCTTC. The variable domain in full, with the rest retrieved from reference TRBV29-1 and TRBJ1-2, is SAVISQKPSRDICQRGTSLTIQCQVDSQVTMMFWYRQQPGQSLTLIATANQGSEATYESGFVIDKFPISRPNLTFSTLTVSNMSPEDSSIYLCSALGPYGYTFGSGTRLTVV.

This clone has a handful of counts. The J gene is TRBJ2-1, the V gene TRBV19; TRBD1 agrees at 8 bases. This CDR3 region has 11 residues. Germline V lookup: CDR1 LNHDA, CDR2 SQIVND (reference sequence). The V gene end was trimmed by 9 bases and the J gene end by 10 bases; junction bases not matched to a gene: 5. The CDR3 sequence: CASSGGWEQFF. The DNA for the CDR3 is TGTGCCAGCTCAGGGGGCTGGGAGCAGTTCTTC.

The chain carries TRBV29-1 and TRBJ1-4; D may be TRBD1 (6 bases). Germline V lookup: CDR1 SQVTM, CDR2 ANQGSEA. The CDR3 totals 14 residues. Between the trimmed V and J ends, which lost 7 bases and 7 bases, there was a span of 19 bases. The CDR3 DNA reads TGCAGCGCTGCATCCGGGACAATGGGTGAAAAACTGTTTTTT. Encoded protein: CSAASGTMGEKLFF.

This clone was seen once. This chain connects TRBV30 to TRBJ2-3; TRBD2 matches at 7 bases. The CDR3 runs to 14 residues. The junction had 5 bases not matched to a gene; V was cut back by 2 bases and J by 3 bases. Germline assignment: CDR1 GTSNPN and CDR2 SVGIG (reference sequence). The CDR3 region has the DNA TGTGCCTGGAGTAAAGTTAGCGGGACAGATACGCAGTATTTT. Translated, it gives CAWSKVSGTDTQYF.

The CDR3: CASSPGGAETQYF. DNA for the CDR3: TGTGCCAGCTCACCGGGCGGGGCCGAGACCCAGTACTTC. The J gene is TRBJ2-5, the V gene TRBV18; D possibly corresponds to TRBD2 (6 bases). The CDR3 is made up of 13 amino acids. Trimming removed 3 bases at V and 5 bases at J, with 10 bases between. The germline V gene has CDR1 KGHSH and CDR2 LQKENI.

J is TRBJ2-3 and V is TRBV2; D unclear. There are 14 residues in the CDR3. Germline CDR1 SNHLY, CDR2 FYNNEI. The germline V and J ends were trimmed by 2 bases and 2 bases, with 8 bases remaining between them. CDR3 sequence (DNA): TGTGCCAGCAGTGAACGTCGGACCACAGATACGCAGTATTTT. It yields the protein CASSERRTTDTQYF.

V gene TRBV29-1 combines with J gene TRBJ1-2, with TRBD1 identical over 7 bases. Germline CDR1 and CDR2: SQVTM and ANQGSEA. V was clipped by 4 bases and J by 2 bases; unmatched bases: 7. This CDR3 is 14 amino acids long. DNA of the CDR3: TGCAGCGTTGTCGCGCGGGACAGCAACTATGGCTACACCTTC. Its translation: CSVVARDSNYGYTF.

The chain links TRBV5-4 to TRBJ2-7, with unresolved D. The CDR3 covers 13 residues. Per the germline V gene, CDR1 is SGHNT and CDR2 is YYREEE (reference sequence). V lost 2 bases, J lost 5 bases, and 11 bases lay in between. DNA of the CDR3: TGTGCCAGCAGCTTCCCTGGTGGGGACGAGCAGTACTTC. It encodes CASSFPGGDEQYF. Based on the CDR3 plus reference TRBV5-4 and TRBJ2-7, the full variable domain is ETGVTQSPTHLIKTRGQQVTLRCSSQSGHNTVSWYQQALGQGPQFIFQYYREEENGRGNFPPRFSGLQFPNYSSELNVNALELDDSALYLCASSFPGGDEQYFGPGTRLTVT.

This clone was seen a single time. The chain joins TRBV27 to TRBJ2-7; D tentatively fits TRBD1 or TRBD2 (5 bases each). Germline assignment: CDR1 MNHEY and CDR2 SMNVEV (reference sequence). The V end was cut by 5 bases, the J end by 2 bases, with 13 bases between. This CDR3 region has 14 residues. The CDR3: CASSDRDGPYEQYF. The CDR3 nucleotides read TGTGCCAGCAGTGATAGGGACGGCCCCTACGAGCAGTACTTC.

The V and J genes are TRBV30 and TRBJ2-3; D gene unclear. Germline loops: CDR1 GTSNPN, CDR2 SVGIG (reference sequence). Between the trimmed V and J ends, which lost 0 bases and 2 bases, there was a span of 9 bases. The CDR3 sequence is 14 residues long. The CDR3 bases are TGTGCCTGGAGTGTTAGTGCCACCACAGATACGCAGTATTTT. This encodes CAWSVSATTDTQYF.

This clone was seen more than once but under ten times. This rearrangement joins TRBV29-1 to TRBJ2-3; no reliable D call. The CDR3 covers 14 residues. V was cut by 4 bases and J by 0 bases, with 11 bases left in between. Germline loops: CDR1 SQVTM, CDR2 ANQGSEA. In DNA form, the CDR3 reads TGCAGCGTTGTTTTTCACACAAGCACAGATACGCAGTATTTT. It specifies CSVVFHTSTDTQYF.

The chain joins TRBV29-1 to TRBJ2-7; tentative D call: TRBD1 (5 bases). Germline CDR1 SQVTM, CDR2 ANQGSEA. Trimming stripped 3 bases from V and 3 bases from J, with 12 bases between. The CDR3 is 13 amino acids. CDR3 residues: CSVEVQENYEQYF. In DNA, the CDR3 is TGCAGCGTTGAGGTACAGGAAAACTACGAGCAGTACTTC.

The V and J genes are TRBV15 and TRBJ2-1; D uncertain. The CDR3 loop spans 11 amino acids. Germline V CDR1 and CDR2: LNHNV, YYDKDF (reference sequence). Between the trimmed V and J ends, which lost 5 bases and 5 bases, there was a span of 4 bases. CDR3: CATSQHNEQFF. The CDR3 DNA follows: TGTGCCACCAGCCAACACAATGAGCAGTTCTTC.

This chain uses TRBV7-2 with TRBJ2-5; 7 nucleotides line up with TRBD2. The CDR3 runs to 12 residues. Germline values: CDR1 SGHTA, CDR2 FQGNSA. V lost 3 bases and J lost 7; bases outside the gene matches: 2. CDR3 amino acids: CASSLGGGTQYF. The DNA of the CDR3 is TGTGCCAGCAGCTTGGGCGGGGGGACCCAGTACTTC.

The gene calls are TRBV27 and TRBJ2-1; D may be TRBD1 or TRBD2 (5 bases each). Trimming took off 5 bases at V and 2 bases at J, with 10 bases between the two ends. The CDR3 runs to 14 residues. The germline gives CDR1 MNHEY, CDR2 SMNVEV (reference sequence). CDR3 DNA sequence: TGTGCCAGCAGTAGAGGGGTTGCCTACAATGAGCAGTTCTTC. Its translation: CASSRGVAYNEQFF.

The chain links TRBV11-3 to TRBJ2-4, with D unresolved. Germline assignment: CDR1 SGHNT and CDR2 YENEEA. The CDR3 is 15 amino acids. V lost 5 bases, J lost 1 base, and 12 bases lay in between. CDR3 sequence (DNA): TGTGCCAGCAGCCCGGGTGGAAGTGCCAAAAACATTCAGTACTTC. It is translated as CASSPGGSAKNIQYF.

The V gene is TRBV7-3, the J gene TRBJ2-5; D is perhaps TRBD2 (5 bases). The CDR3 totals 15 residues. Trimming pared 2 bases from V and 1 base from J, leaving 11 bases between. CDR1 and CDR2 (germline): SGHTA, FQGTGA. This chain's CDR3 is CASSLEGVSQETQYF. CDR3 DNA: TGTGCCAGCAGCTTAGAGGGAGTAAGCCAAGAGACCCAGTACTTC.

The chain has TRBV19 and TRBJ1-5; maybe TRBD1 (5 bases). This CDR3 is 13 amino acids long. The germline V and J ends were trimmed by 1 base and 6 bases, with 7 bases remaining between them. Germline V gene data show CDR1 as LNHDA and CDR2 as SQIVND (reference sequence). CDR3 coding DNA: TGTGCCAGTAGTATAGGCGGGGGTCAGCCCCAGCATTTT. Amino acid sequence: CASSIGGGQPQHF. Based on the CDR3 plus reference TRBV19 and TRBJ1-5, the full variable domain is DGGITQSPKYLFRKEGQNVTLSCEQNLNHDAMYWYRQDPGQGLRLIYYSQIVNDFQKGDIAEGYSVSREKKESFPLTVTSAQKNPTAFYLCASSIGGGQPQHFGDGTRLSIL.

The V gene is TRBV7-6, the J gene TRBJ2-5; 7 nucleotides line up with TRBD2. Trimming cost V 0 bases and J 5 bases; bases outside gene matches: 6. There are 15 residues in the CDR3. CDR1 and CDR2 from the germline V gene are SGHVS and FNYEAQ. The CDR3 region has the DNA TGTGCCAGCAGCTTAGCTGGCGGGAGTTTTGAGACCCAGTACTTC. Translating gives CASSLAGGSFETQYF.

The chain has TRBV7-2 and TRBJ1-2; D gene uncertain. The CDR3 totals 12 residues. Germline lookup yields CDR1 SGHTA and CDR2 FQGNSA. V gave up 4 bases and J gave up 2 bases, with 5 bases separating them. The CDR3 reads CASSWSNYGYTF. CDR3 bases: TGTGCCAGCAGCTGGTCCAACTATGGCTACACCTTC. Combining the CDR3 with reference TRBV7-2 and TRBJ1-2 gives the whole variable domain GAGVSQSPSNKVTEKGKDVELRCDPISGHTALYWYRQSLGQGLEFLIYFQGNSAPDKSGLPSDRFSAERTGGSVSTLTIQRTQQEDSAVYLCASSWSNYGYTFGSGTRLTVV.

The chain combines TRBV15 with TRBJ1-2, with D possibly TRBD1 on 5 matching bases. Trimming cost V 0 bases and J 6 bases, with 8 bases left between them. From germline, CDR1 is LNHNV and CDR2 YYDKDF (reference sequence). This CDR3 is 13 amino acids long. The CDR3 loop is CATSRDRGDGYTF. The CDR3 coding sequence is TGTGCCACCAGCAGAGATCGGGGGGATGGCTACACCTTC.

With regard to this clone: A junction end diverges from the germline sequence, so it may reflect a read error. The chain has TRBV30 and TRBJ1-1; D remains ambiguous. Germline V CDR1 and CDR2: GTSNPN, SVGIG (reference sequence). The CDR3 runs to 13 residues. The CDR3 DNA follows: TGTGCTTGGAAGGTAGTCCCGAACACTGAAGCTTTCTTT. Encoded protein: CAWKVVPNTEAFF.

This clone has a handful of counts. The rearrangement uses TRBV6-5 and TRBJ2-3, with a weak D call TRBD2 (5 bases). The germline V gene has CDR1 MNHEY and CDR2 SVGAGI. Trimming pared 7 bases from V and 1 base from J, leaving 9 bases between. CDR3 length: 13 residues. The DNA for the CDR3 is TGTGCCAGCATGAGGGCTGGCACAGATACGCAGTATTTT. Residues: CASMRAGTDTQYF.